This is a list of T cell receptor beta chains from one sample in a study of OX40 agonist ivuxolimab in advanced cancers. TCRdb keeps only in-frame clones here, not all; method: immunoSEQ multiplex PCR. Seen here are tens of thousands of clones, more than 85% observed once, and the top ten hold around 0.46%. This material consisted of CD4+ or CD8+ T cells sorted from blood, taken in a trial of the OX40 agonist ivuxolimab. The origin of the receptors is an adult with an advanced solid tumor such as melanoma, head and neck, liver or kidney cancer. Both conserved end residues are part of each CDR3. The D gene is left open where the match is weak. The size field is filled for only some rows; it gives once, few, many or a size class.

size,V,D,J,CDR3,DNA
.,TRBV19,TRBD1,TRBJ1-5,CASDREEQPQHF,TGTGCCAGTGACAGGGAGGAGCAGCCCCAGCATTTT
.,TRBV18,.,TRBJ1-5,CASSPGGNSNQPQHF,TGTGCCAGCTCACCGGGGGGGAATAGCAATCAGCCCCAGCATTTT
.,TRBV15,.,TRBJ2-5,CATSRDTGTQYF,TGTGCCACCAGCAGAGATACTGGGACCCAGTACTTC
few,TRBV7-9,.,TRBJ2-4,CASSFGAGLAKNIQYF,TGTGCCAGCAGCTTTGGGGCGGGATTAGCCAAAAACATTCAGTACTTC
.,TRBV19,.,TRBJ2-3,CASSVRTRTDTQYF,TGTGCCAGTAGTGTGCGGACCCGCACAGATACGCAGTATTTT
.,TRBV6-1,.,TRBJ2-7,CASSEFQERGEQYF,TGTGCCAGCAGTGAATTCCAGGAAAGGGGGGAGCAGTACTTC
.,TRBV6-1,.,TRBJ1-3,CASSDPGTSSGNTIYF,TGTGCCAGCAGTGACCCGGGGACAAGCTCTGGAAACACCATATATTTT
.,TRBV6-5,.,TRBJ2-7,CASSYFTGTGEQYF,TGTGCCAGCAGTTATTTTACGGGAACGGGGGAGCAGTACTTC
.,TRBV5-6,.,TRBJ2-1,CASSLSLKEGFF,TGTGCCAGCAGCTTAAGCCTCAAGGAGGGGTTCTTC
.,TRBV7-9,.,TRBJ2-2,CASLDGISGELFF,TGTGCCAGCCTCGACGGCATATCCGGGGAGCTGTTTTTT
.,TRBV19,.,TRBJ2-5,CASSIRLEETQYF,TGTGCCAGTAGTATTCGGCTTGAAGAGACCCAGTACTTC
.,TRBV5-1,.,TRBJ2-2,CASSLDRNTGELFF,TGCGCCAGCAGCTTGGACAGGAACACCGGGGAGCTGTTTTTT
.,TRBV27,TRBD1,TRBJ2-7,CASSLQPGQGAHEQYF,TGTGCCAGCAGTTTACAACCGGGACAGGGGGCCCACGAGCAGTACTTC
.,TRBV11-2,TRBD2,TRBJ2-3,CASSLGSGLAGMGEDTQYF,TGTGCCAGCAGCTTAGGTTCGGGACTAGCGGGGATGGGGGAAGATACGCAGTATTTT
.,TRBV19,TRBD2,TRBJ2-1,CASSLGTSGRAGYNEQFF,TGTGCCAGTAGTCTCGGGACTAGCGGGAGGGCCGGGTACAATGAGCAGTTCTTC
once,TRBV30,.,TRBJ2-7,CAWSVRTQGEQYF,TGTGCCTGGAGTGTACGGACCCAGGGCGAGCAGTACTTC
.,TRBV21-1,.,TRBJ2-7,CASSKGQKTSYEQYF,TGTGCCAGCAGCAAAGGACAGAAAACCTCCTACGAGCAGTACTTC
.,TRBV21-1,.,TRBJ2-1,CASSKGTSGLSYNEQFF,TGTGCCAGCAGCAAAGGGACTAGCGGCCTCTCCTACAATGAGCAGTTCTTC
.,TRBV4-3,.,TRBJ1-4,CASSLTRGRGTNEKLFF,TGCGCCAGCAGCCTAACACGAGGGCGGGGAACTAATGAAAAACTGTTTTTT
.,TRBV11-3,.,TRBJ2-1,CASSKISGNEQFF,TGTGCCAGCAGTAAAATTTCGGGGAATGAGCAGTTCTTC
.,TRBV9,TRBD1,TRBJ2-3,CASSGITGADTQYF,TGTGCCAGCAGCGGAATCACAGGGGCAGATACGCAGTATTTT
.,TRBV2,.,TRBJ2-5,CASSVRQFGESQYF,TGTGCCAGCAGTGTTAGGCAGTTCGGGGAGTCCCAGTACTTC
.,TRBV6-1,TRBD2,TRBJ2-3,CASSGAGGTDTQYF,TGTGCCAGCAGCGGAGCGGGAGGGACAGATACGCAGTATTTT
once,TRBV10-3,TRBD1,TRBJ2-2,CAIRPGTGATGELFF,TGTGCCATCAGACCCGGGACAGGGGCCACCGGGGAGCTGTTTTTT
.,TRBV28,TRBD2,TRBJ2-1,CASLAGAYNEQFF,TGTGCCAGCCTTGCGGGGGCCTACAATGAGCAGTTCTTC
.,TRBV2,.,TRBJ1-2,CASSRTGNGYTF,TGTGCCAGCAGTCGAACAGGGAATGGCTACACCTTC